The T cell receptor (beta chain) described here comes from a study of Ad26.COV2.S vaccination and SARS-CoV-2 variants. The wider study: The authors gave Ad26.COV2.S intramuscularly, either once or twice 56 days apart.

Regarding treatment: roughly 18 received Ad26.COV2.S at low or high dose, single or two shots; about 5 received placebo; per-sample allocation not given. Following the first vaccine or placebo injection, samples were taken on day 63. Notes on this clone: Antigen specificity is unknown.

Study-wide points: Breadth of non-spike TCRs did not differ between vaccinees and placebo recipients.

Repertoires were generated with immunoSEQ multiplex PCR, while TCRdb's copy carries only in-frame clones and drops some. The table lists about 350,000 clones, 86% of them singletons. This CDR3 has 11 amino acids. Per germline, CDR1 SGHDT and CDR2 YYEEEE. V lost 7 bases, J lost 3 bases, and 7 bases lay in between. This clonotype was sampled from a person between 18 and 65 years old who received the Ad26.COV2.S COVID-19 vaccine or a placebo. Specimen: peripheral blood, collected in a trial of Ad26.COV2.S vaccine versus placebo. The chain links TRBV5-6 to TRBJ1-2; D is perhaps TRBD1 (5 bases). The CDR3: CASRGDYGYTF. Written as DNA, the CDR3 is TGTGCCAGCCGGGGGGACTATGGCTACACCTTC.